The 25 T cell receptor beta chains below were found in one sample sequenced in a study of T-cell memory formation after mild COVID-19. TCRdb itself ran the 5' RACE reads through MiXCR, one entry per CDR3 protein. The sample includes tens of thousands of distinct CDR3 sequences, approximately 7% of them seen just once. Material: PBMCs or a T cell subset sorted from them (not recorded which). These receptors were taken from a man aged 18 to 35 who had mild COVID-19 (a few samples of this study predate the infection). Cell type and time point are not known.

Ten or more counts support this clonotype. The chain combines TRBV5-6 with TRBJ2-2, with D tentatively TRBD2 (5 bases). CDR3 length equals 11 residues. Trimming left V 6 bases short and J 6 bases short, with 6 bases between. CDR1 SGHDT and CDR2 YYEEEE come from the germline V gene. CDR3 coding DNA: TGTGCCAGCACGAGGGCCGGGGAGCTGTTTTTT. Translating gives CASTRAGELFF.

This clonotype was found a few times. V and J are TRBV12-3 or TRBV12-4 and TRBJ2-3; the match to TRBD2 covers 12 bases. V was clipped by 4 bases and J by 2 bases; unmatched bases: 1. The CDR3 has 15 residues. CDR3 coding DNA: TGTGCCAGCAGTTGGACTAGCGGGGCCACAGATACGCAGTATTTT. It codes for CASSWTSGATDTQYF.

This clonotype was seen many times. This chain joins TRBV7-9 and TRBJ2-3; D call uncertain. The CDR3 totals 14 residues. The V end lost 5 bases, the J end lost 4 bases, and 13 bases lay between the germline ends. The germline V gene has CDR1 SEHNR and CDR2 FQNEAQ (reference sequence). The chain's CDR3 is CASSMNQASDTQYF. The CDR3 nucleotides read TGTGCCAGCAGCATGAATCAGGCCTCAGATACGCAGTATTTT.

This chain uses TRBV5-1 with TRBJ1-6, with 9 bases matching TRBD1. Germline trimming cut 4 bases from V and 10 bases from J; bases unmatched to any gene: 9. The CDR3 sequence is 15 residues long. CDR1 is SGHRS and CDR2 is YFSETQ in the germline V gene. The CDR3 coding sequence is TGCGCCAGCAGCCCTTGGGACAGGGAGAGGTCACCCCTCCACTTT. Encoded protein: CASSPWDRERSPLHF.

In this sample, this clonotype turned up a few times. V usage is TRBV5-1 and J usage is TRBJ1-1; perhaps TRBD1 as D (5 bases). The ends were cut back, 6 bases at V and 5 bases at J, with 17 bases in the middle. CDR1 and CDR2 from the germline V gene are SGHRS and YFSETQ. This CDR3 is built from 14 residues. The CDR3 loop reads CASTLDGGRTEAFF. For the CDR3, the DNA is TGCGCCAGCACTCTGGACGGGGGTAGGACTGAAGCTTTCTTT.

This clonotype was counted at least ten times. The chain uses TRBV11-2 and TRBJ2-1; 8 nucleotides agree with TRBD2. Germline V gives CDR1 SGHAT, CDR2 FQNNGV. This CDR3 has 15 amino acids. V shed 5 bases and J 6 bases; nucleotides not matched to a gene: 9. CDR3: CASSPGTSNRNEQFF. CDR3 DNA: TGTGCCAGCAGCCCCGGGACTAGTAATCGCAATGAGCAGTTCTTC.

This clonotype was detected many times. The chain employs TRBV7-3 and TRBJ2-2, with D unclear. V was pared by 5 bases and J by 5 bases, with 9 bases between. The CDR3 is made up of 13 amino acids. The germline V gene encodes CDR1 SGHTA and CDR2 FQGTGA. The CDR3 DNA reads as TGTGCCAGCAGCCTGCAGGAGACCGGGGAGCTGTTTTTT. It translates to CASSLQETGELFF.

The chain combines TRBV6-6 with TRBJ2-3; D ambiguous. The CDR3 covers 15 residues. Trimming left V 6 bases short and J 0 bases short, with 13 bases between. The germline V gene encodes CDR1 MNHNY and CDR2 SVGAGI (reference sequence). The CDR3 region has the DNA TGTGCCAGCAGCCTCCCACTATTTAGCACAGATACGCAGTATTTT. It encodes CASSLPLFSTDTQYF.

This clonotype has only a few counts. The CDR3 is CASSPEQGTDTQYF. The CDR3 DNA reads as TGTGCCAGCTCACCAGAACAGGGGACAGATACGCAGTATTTT. The chain uses TRBV18 and TRBJ2-3; 7 bases are a match to TRBD1. The junction had 2 bases not matched to a gene; V was cut back by 2 bases and J by 3 bases. The CDR3 is made up of 14 amino acids. Germline V gene lookup returns CDR1 KGHSH and CDR2 LQKENI.

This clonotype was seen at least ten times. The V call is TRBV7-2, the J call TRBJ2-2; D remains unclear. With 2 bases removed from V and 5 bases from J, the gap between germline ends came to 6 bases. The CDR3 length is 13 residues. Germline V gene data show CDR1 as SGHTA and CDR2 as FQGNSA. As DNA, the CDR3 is TGTGCCAGCAGCTTAAACCCGACCGGGGAGCTGTTTTTT. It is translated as CASSLNPTGELFF. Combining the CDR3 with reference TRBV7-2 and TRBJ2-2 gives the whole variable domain GAGVSQSPSNKVTEKGKDVELRCDPISGHTALYWYRQSLGQGLEFLIYFQGNSAPDKSGLPSDRFSAERTGGSVSTLTIQRTQQEDSAVYLCASSLNPTGELFFGEGSRLTVL.

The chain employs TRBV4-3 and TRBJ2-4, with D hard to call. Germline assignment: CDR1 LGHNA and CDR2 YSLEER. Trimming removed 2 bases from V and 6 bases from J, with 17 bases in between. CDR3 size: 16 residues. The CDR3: CASSQRVATEGNIQYF. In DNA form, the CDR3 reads TGCGCCAGCAGCCAACGGGTTGCCACGGAAGGAAACATTCAGTACTTC.

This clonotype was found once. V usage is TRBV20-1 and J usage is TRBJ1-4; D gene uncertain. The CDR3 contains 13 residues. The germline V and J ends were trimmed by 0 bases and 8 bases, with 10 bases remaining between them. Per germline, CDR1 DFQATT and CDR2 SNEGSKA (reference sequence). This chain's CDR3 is CSARDSTAEKLFF. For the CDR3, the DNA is TGCAGTGCTAGAGATTCGACGGCCGAAAAACTGTTTTTT.

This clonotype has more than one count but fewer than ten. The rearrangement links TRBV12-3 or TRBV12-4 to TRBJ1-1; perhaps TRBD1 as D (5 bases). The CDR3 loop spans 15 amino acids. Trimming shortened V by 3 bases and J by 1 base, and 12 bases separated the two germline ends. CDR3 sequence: CASSFVGQGNTEAFF. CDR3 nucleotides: TGTGCCAGCAGTTTCGTGGGTCAGGGGAACACTGAAGCTTTCTTT.

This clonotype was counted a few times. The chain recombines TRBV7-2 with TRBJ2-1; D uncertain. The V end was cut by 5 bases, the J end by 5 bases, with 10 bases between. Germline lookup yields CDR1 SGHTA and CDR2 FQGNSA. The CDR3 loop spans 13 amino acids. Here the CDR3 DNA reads TGTGCCAGCAGCATATGGGTCGACAATGAGCAGTTCTTC. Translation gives CASSIWVDNEQFF.

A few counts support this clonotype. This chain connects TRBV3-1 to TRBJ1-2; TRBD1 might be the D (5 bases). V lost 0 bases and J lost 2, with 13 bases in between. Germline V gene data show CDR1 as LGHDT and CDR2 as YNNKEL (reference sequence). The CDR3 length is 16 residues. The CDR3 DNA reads TGTGCCAGCAGCCAAGAAGGGGTCAGGGCCAACTATGGCTACACCTTC. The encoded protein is CASSQEGVRANYGYTF. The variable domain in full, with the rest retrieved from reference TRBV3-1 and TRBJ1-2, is DTAVSQTPKYLVTQMGNDKSIKCEQNLGHDTMYWYKQDSKKFLKIMFSYNNKELIINETVPNRFSPKSPDKAHLNLHINSLELGDSAVYFCASSQEGVRANYGYTFGSGTRLTVV.

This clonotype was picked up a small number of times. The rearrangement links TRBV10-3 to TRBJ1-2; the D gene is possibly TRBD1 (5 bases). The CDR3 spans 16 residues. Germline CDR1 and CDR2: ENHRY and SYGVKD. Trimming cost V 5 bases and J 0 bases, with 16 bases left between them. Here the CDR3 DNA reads TGTGCCATCAGTTCAGGACACCCCCTAGCTAACTATGGCTACACCTTC. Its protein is CAISSGHPLANYGYTF.

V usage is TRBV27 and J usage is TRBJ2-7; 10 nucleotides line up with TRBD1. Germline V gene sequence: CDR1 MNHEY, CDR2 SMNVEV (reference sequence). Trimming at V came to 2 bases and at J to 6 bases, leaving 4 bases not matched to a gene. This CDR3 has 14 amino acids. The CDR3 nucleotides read TGTGCCAGCAGTTTAGACAGGGGGCAGGGCGAGCAGTACTTC. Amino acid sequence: CASSLDRGQGEQYF.

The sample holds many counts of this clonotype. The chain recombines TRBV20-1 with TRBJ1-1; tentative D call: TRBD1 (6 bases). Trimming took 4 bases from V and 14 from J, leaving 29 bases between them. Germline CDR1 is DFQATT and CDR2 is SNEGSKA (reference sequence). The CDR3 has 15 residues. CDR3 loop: CSAKTRDNIPKWCFF. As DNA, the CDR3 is TGCAGTGCTAAGACCCGGGACAATATCCCGAAATGGTGCTTCTTT.

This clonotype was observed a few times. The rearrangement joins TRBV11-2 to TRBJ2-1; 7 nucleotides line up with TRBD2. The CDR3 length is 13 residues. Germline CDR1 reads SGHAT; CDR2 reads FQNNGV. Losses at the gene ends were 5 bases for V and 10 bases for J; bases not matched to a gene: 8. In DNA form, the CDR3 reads TGTGCCAGCAGCCCTCACTTAGCGGGCGAGCAGTTCTTC. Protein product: CASSPHLAGEQFF.

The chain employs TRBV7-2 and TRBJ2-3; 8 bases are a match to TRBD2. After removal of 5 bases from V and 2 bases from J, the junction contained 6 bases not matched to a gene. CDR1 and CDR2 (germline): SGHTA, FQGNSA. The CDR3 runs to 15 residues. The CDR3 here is CASSPGGPLTDTQYF. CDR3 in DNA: TGTGCCAGCAGCCCGGGGGGGCCCCTCACAGATACGCAGTATTTT.

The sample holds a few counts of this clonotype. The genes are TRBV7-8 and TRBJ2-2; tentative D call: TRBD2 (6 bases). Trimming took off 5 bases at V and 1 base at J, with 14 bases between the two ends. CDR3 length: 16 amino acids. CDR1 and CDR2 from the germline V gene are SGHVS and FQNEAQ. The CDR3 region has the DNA TGTGCCAGCAGCCCCACTCGGAGGGTGAACACCGGGGAGCTGTTTTTT. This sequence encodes CASSPTRRVNTGELFF. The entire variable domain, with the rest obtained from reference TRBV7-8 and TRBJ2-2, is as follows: GAGVSQSPRYKVAKRGQDVALRCDPISGHVSLFWYQQALGQGPEFLTYFQNEAQLDKSGLPSDRFFAERPEGSVSTLKIQRTQQEDSAVYLCASSPTRRVNTGELFFGEGSRLTVL.

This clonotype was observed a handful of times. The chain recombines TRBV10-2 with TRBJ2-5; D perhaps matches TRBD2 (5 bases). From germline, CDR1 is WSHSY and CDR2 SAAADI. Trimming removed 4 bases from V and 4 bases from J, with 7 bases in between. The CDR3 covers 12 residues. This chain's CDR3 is CASSAGGETQYF. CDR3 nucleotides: TGCGCCAGCAGTGCCGGAGGAGAGACCCAGTACTTC.

The CDR3 loop is CASSPGRTAFNEKLFF. The CDR3 coding sequence is TGCGCCAGCAGCCCGGGACGGACAGCCTTTAATGAAAAACTGTTTTTT. The V and J genes are TRBV5-1 and TRBJ1-4, with D tentatively TRBD1 (6 bases). V shed 4 bases and J shed 4 bases, with 17 bases lying between them. The CDR3 length is 16 residues. The germline gives CDR1 SGHRS, CDR2 YFSETQ.

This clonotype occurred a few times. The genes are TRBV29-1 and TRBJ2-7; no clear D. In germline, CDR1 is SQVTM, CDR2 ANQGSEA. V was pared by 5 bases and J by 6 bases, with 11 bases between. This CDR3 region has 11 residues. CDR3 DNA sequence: TGCAGCGTTATCAGAGTAGGCGAGCAGTACTTC. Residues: CSVIRVGEQYF.

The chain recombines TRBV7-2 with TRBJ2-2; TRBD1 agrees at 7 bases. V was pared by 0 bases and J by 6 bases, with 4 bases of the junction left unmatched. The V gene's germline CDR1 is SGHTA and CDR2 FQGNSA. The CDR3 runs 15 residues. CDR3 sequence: CASSLAATGAGELFF. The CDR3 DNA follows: TGTGCCAGCAGCTTAGCGGCCACAGGGGCCGGGGAGCTGTTTTTT.